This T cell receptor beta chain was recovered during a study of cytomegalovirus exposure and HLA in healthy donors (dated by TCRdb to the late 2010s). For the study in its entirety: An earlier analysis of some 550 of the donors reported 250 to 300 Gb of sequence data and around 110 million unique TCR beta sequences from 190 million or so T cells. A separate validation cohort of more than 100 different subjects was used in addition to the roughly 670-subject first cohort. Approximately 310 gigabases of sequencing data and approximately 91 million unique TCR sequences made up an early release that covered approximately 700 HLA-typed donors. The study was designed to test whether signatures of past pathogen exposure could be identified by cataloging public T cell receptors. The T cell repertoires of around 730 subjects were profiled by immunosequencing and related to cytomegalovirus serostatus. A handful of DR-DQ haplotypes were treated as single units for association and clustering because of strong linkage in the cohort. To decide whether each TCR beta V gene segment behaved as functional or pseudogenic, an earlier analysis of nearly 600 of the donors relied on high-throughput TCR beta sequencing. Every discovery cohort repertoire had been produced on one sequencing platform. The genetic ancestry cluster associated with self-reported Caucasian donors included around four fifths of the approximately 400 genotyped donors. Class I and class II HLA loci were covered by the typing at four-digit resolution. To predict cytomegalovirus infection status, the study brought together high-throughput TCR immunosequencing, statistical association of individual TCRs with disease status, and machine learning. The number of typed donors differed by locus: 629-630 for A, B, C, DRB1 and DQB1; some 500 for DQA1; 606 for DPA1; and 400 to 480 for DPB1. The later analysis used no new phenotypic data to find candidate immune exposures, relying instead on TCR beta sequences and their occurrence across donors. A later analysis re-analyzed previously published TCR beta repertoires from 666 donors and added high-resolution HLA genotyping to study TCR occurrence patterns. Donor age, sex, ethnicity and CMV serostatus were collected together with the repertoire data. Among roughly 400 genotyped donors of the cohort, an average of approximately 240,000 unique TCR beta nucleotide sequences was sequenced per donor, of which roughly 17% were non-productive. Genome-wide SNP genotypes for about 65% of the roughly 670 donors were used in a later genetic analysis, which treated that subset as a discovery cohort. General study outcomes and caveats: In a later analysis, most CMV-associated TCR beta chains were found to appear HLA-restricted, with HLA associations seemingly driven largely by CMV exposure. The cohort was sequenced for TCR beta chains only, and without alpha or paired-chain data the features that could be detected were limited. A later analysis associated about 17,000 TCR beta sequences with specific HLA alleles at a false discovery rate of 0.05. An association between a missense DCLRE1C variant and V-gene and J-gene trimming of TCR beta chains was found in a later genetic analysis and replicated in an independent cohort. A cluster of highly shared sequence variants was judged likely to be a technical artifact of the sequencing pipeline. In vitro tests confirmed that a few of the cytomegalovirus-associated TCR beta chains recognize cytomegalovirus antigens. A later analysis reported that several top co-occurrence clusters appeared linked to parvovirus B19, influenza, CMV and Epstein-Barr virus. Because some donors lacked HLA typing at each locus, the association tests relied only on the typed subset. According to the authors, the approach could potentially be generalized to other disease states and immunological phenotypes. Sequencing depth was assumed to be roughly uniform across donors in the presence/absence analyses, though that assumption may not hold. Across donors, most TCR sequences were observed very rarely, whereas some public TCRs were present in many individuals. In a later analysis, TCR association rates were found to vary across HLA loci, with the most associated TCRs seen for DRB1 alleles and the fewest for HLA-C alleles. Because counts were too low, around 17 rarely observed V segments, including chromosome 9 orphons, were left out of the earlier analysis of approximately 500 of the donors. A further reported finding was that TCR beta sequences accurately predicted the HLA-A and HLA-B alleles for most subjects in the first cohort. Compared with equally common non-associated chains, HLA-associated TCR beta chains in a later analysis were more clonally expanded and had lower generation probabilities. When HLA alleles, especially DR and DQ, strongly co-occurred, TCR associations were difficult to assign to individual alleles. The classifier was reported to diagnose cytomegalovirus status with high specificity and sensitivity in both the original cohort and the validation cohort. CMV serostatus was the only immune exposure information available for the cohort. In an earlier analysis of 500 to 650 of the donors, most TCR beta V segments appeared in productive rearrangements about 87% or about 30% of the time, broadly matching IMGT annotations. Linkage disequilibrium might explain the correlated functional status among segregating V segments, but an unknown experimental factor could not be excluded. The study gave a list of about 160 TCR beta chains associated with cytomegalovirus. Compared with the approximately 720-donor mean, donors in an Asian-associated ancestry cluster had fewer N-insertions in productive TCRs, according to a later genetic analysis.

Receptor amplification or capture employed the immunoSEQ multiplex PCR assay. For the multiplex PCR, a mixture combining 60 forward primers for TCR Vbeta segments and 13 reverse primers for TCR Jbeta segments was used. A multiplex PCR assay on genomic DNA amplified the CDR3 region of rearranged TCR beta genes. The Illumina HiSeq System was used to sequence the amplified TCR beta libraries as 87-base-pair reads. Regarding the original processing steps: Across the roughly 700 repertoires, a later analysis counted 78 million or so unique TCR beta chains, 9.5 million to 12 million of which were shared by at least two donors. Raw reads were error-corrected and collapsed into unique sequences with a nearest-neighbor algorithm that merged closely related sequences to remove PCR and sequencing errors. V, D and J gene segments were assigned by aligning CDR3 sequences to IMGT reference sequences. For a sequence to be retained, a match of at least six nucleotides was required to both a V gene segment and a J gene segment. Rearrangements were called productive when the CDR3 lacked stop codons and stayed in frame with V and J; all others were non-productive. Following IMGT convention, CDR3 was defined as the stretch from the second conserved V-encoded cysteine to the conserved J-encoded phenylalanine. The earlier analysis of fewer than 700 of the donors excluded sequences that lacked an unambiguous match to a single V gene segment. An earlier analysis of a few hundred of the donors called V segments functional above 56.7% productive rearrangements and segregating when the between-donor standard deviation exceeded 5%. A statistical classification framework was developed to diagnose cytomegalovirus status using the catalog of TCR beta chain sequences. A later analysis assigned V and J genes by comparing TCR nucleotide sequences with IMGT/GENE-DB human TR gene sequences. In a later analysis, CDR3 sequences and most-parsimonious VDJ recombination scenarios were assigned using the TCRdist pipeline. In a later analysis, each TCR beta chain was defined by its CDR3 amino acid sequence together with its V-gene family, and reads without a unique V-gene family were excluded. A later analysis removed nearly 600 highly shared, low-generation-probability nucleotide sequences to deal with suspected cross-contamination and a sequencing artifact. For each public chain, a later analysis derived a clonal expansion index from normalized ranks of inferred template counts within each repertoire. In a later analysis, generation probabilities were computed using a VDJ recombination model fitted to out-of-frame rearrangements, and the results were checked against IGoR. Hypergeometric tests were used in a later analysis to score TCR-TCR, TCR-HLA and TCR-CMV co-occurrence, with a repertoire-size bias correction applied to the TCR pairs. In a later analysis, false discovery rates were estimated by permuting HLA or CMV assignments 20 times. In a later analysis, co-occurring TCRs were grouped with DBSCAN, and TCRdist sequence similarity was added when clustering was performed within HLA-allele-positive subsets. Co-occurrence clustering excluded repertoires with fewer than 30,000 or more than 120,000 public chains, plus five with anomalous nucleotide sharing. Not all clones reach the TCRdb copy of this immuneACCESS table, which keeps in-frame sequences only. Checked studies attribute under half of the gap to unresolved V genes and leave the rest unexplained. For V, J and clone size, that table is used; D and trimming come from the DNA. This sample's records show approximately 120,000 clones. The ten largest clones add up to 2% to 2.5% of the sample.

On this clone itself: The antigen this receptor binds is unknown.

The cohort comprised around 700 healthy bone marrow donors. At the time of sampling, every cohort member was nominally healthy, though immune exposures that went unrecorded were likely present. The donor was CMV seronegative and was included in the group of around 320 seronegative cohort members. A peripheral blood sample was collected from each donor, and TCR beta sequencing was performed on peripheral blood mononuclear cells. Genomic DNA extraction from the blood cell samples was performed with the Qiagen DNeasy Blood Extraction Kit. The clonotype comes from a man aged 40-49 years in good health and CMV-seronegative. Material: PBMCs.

CDR3 sequence: CASSLPGSTDTQYF. The base sequence is TGTGCCAGCAGCTTACCAGGTAGCACAGATACGCAGTATTTT. The chain employs TRBV5-4 and TRBJ2-3, with the identity of the D gene unclear. V and J lose 2 bases and 0 bases, and a span of 7 bases separates them. Reading the germline V gene (reference sequence) gives CDR1 SGHNT and CDR2 YYREEE. From cysteine to phenylalanine, the CDR3 is 14 amino acids long. Only the CDR3 region is kept as DNA, spanning 42 bases read in frame from base 1.